These 6 T cell receptor beta chains were sequenced from one sample in a study of shared clonotypes between healthy human individuals. The protocol was immunoSEQ multiplex PCR, while the TCRdb copy is restricted to in-frame clones and leaves out a portion. The repertoire has roughly 2.4 million clones, 90% to 97% of them found once; the top ten carry less than 0.15%. Sequencing used naive CD4+ T cells sorted from blood. Noted subset: CD45RA+ positively selected. Receptors originate from a man aged 18-30 years in good health.

The chain employs TRBV5-8 and TRBJ1-1; D might be TRBD1 (5 bases). The CDR3 is 14 residues long. Germline CDR1 reads SGHTS; CDR2 reads YDEGEE. V was shortened by 3 bases and J by 1 base, with 10 bases between the two germline ends. In nucleotides, the CDR3 is TGTGCCAGCAGCTGGGACGGGACGAACACTGAAGCTTTCTTT. This gives the protein CASSWDGTNTEAFF.

The chain combines TRBV29-1 with TRBJ1-1; no clear D. V was trimmed by 1 base and J by 5 bases, leaving 8 bases between them. Germline V lookup: CDR1 SQVTM, CDR2 ANQGSEA. The length of the CDR3 is 12 residues. CDR3 protein: CSVEVWGTEAFF. In DNA form, the CDR3 reads TGCAGCGTTGAAGTATGGGGAACTGAAGCTTTCTTT.

The rearrangement links TRBV4-3 to TRBJ2-4, with D possibly being TRBD1 (6 bases). The CDR3 spans 17 residues. Trimming took off 1 base at V and 2 bases at J, with 15 bases between the two ends. Germline V gives CDR1 LGHNA, CDR2 YSLEER. The CDR3 reads CASSQVWGLESKNIQYF. The CDR3 nucleotides are TGCGCCAGCAGCCAAGTCTGGGGGCTCGAGTCCAAAAACATTCAGTACTTC.

To note about this clone: Other nucleotide sequences from this sample produce the same CDR3. The genes are TRBV27 and TRBJ1-6, with 10 bases matching TRBD1. With 5 bases clipped from V and 9 bases from J, the junction kept 7 bases outside the gene matches. The CDR3 is 15 residues long. The germline V gene has CDR1 MNHEY and CDR2 SMNVEV (reference sequence). CDR3 nucleotides: TGTGCCAGCAGTCCTGGGACAGGGGCTGGTTCACCCCTCCACTTT. Protein: CASSPGTGAGSPLHF.

The chain couples TRBV27 to TRBJ1-5; 7 nucleotides agree with TRBD1. V lost 5 bases to trimming and J lost 6 bases; unmatched junction nucleotides: 1. Germline V gene lookup returns CDR1 MNHEY and CDR2 SMNVEV (reference sequence). The length of the CDR3 is 12 residues. CDR3 nucleotide sequence: TGTGCCAGCAGTACAGGGGTTCAGCCCCAGCATTTT. Protein sequence: CASSTGVQPQHF.

The V and J genes are TRBV6-6 and TRBJ1-5; possibly TRBD1 for D (6 bases). With 5 bases removed from V and 6 bases from J, the gap between germline ends came to 20 bases. Germline-derived CDR1 and CDR2 are MNHNY and SVGAGI (reference sequence). This CDR3 has 16 residues. The CDR3 DNA is TGTGCCAGCAGTGCGTCGGACAGATTACTGGGTCAGCCCCAGCATTTT. It translates to CASSASDRLLGQPQHF.